Presented here are 12 T cell receptor beta chains from one specimen sequenced in a study of cytomegalovirus exposure and HLA in healthy donors. Generated by immunoSEQ multiplex PCR, the TCRdb table keeps only in-frame clones and is missing some. The table lists 65,000 to 95,000 clones, approximately 94% of them singletons. Sample: PBMCs. Receptors originate from a woman in her 30s in good health and CMV-seronegative.

The J gene is TRBJ2-6, the V gene TRBV18, with 7 bases that match TRBD2. This CDR3 comprises 17 residues. Germline V gene data show CDR1 as KGHSH and CDR2 as LQKENI. Trimming cost V 3 bases and J 2 bases; bases outside gene matches: 7. The CDR3 region has the DNA TGTGCCAGCTCACCGCAGCGGGAACCTACTGGGGCCAACGTCCTGACTTTC. Amino acids: CASSPQREPTGANVLTF.

The chain carries TRBV10-3 and TRBJ2-2, with 8 nucleotides matching TRBD1. The ends lost 6 bases at V and 6 bases at J; junction bases unmatched: 3. The germline gives CDR1 ENHRY, CDR2 SYGVKD. The CDR3 runs 13 residues. The CDR3 loop is CAIRDRAAGELFF. The CDR3 coding sequence is TGTGCCATCAGGGACAGGGCAGCCGGGGAGCTGTTTTTT.

The rearrangement links TRBV9 to TRBJ2-1; D ambiguous. The germline V and J ends were trimmed by 4 bases and 0 bases, with 11 bases remaining between them. The germline CDR1 and CDR2 sequences are SGDLS and YYNGEE. CDR3 length: 15 residues. The CDR3 DNA is TGTGCCAGCAGCCCTTATTACATCTCCTACAATGAGCAGTTCTTC. Translation gives CASSPYYISYNEQFF.

The gene calls are TRBV6-1 and TRBJ2-2; D unclear. In germline, CDR1 is MNHNS, CDR2 SASEGT. V was trimmed by 2 bases and J by 4 bases, leaving 8 bases between them. CDR3 length: 14 amino acids. The CDR3 coding sequence is TGTGCCAGCAGTGAATTCAGTCTCACCGGGGAGCTGTTTTTT. It encodes CASSEFSLTGELFF.

Note on this clone: One end of the junction does not line up with germline, which may come from a read error. The rearrangement uses TRBV4-2 and TRBJ2-3, with TRBD2 matching over 13 bases. This CDR3 comprises 18 residues. Per the germline V gene, CDR1 is LGHNA and CDR2 is YNFKEQ. In DNA, the CDR3 is TGTGCCAGCAGCCAGGACCCCTGGACTAGCGGGAGCACGGATACGCAGTATTTT. This sequence encodes CASSQDPWTSGSTDTQYF.

The chain links TRBV30 to TRBJ2-1, with 13 bases identical to TRBD2. The V gene's germline CDR1 is GTSNPN and CDR2 SVGIG (reference sequence). CDR3 size: 16 residues. J was trimmed by 0 bases and V by 1 base; bases with no gene match: 0. The CDR3 coding sequence is TGTGCCTGGAGTGGACTAGCGGGAGGCTCCTACAATGAGCAGTTCTTC. Translated: CAWSGLAGGSYNEQFF.

The chain has TRBV7-9 and TRBJ1-2, with D possibly TRBD1 on 5 matching bases. Germline assignment: CDR1 SEHNR and CDR2 FQNEAQ (reference sequence). V lost 8 bases and J lost 3, with 7 bases in between. The CDR3 runs to 11 residues. In nucleotides, the CDR3 is TGTGCCAGCTGGGGGGACTATGGCTACACCTTC. Its protein product is CASWGDYGYTF.

The chain carries TRBV7-2 and TRBJ2-3; TRBD2 aligns across 9 bases. The V gene end was trimmed by 8 bases and the J gene end by 0 bases; junction bases not matched to a gene: 9. Germline CDR1 reads SGHTA; CDR2 reads FQGNSA. This CDR3 region has 16 residues. The CDR3 bases are TGTGCCAGCGCGTTAACCGGGACTAGCAGCACAGATACGCAGTATTTT. Its translation: CASALTGTSSTDTQYF.

The V and J genes are TRBV6-4 and TRBJ2-2; TRBD2 matches 9 bases. CDR1 is MRHNA and CDR2 is SNTAGT in the germline V gene. Trimming removed 5 bases from V and 2 bases from J; junction bases left unmatched: 6. The CDR3 contains 16 residues. This chain's CDR3 is CASSRVAGVNTGELFF. The CDR3 DNA reads as TGTGCCAGCAGTAGGGTAGCGGGAGTCAACACCGGGGAGCTGTTTTTT.

This chain connects TRBV5-4 to TRBJ2-1; no clear D gene. Germline V gene data show CDR1 as SGHNT and CDR2 as YYREEE (reference sequence). The CDR3 totals 17 residues. Trimming cost V 0 bases and J 8 bases, with 21 bases left between them. The CDR3, as DNA: TGTGCCAGCAGCTTGGGATCGGCTCTCGGTGAAGACTATGAGCAGTTCTTC. It is translated as CASSLGSALGEDYEQFF.

This chain uses TRBV7-2 with TRBJ2-7; 11 nucleotides agree with TRBD1. V shed 6 bases and J 2 bases; nucleotides not matched to a gene: 9. CDR1 SGHTA and CDR2 FQGNSA come from the germline V gene. The CDR3 contains 16 residues. DNA for the CDR3: TGTGCCAGCAGTCGGACCCCGGGACAGGGGGCCTACGAGCAGTACTTC. Translated: CASSRTPGQGAYEQYF.

The V gene is TRBV6-6, the J gene TRBJ1-2; D gene ambiguous. CDR3 length: 15 residues. Looked up from germline, CDR1 is MNHNY and CDR2 is SVGAGI (reference sequence). Trimming took 6 bases from V and 0 from J, leaving 14 bases between them. The CDR3: CASRSGDTANYGYTF. The CDR3 DNA is TGTGCCAGCAGAAGCGGAGATACGGCTAACTATGGCTACACCTTC.